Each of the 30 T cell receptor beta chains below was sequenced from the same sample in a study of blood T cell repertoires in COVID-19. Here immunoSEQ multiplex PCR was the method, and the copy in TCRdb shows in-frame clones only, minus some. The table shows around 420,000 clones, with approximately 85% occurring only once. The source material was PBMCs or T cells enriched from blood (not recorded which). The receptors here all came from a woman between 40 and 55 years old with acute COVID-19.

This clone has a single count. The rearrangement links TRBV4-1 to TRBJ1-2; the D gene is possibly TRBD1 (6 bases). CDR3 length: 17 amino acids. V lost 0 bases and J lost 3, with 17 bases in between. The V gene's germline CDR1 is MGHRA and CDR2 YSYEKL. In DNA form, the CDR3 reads TGCGCCAGCAGCCAAGAGGCTACAGGGAGGGGCTACTATGGCTACACCTTC. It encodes CASSQEATGRGYYGYTF.

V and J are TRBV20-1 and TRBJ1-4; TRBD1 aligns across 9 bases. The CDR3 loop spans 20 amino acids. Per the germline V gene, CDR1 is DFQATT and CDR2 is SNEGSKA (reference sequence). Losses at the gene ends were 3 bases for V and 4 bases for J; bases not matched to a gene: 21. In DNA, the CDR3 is TGCAGTGCTAGTGAACACTACAGGGGGCGGTTTCAATCCTTTAATGAAAAACTGTTTTTT. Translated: CSASEHYRGRFQSFNEKLFF.

The CDR3 reads CASSARGLHSYEQYF. CDR3 nucleotides: TGTGCCAGCAGTGCCAGGGGGCTCCATTCCTACGAGCAGTACTTC. The rearrangement joins TRBV2 to TRBJ2-7, with 8 bases matching TRBD1. Germline CDR1 is SNHLY and CDR2 is FYNNEI. Trimming cost V 4 bases and J 1 base; bases outside gene matches: 6. The CDR3 is made up of 15 amino acids.

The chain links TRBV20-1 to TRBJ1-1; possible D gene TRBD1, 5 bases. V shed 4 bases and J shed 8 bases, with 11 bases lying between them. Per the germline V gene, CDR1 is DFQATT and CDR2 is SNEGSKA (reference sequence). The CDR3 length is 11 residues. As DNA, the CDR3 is TGCAGTGCTAAGGTCGGACAAGAAGCTTTCTTT. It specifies CSAKVGQEAFF.

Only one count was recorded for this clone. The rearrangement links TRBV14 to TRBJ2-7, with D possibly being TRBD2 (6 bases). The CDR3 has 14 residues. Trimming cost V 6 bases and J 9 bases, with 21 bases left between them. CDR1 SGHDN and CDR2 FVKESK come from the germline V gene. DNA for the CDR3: TGTGCCAGCAGTCCCGGGAGAGCTTCTACGAGGCAGTACTTC. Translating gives CASSPGRASTRQYF. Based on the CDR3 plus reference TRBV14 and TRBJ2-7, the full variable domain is EAGVTQFPSHSVIEKGQTVTLRCDPISGHDNLYWYRRVMGKEIKFLLHFVKESKQDESGMPNNRFLAERTGGTYSTLKVQPAELEDSGVYFCASSPGRASTRQYFGPGTRLTVT.

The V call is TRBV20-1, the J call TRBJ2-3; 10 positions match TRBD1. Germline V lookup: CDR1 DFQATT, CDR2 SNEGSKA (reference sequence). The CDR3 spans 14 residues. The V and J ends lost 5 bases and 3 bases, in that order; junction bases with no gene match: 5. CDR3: CSAGDRGLTDTQYF. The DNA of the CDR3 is TGCAGTGCTGGTGACAGGGGGCTAACAGATACGCAGTATTTT.

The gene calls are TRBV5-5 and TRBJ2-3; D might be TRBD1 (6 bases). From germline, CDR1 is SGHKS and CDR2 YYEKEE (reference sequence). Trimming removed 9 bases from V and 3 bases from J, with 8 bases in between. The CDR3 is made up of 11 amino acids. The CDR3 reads CATGVTDTQYF. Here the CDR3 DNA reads TGTGCCACAGGGGTTACAGATACGCAGTATTTT.

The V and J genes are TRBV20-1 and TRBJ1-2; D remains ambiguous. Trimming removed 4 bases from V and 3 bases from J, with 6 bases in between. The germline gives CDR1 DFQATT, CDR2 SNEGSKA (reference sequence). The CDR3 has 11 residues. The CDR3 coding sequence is TGCAGTGCTAACCAGGACTATGGCTACACCTTC. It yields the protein CSANQDYGYTF.

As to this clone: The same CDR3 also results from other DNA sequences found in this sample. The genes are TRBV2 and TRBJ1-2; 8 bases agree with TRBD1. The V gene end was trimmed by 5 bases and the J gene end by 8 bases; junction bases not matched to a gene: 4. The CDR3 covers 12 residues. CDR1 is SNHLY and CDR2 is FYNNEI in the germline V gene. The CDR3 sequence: CASSRTGRGYTF. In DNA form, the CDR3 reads TGTGCCAGCAGTCGGACAGGGCGCGGCTACACCTTC. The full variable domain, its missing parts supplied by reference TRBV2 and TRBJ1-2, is EPEVTQTPSHQVTQMGQEVILRCVPISNHLYFYWYRQILGQKVEFLVSFYNNEISEKSEIFDDQFSVERPDGSNFTLKIRSTKLEDSAMYFCASSRTGRGYTFGSGTRLTVV.

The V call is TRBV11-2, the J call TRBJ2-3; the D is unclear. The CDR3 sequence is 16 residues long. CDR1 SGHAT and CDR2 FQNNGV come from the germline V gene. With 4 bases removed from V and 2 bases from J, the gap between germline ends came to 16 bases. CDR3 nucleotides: TGTGCCAGCAGCTCACCTTCCTCGCAGTTCACAGATACGCAGTATTTT. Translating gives CASSSPSSQFTDTQYF.

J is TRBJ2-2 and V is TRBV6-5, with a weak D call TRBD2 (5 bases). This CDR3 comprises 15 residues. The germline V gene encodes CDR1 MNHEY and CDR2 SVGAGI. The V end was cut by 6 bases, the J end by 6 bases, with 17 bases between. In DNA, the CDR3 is TGTGCCAGCAGGGCCCCCGGGGTCGGGGCCGGGGAGCTGTTTTTT. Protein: CASRAPGVGAGELFF.

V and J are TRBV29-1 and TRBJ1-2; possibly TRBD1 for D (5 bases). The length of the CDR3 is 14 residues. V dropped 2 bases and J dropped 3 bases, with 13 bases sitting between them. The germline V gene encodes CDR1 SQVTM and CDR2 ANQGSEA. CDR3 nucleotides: TGCAGCGTTGAACCTCGCGTAGGGGACTATGGCTACACCTTC. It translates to CSVEPRVGDYGYTF.

The CDR3 loop is CATSRAPTRVNNQPQHF. CDR3 DNA: TGTGCCACCAGCAGAGCCCCGACCCGGGTTAATAATCAGCCCCAGCATTTT. This chain joins TRBV15 and TRBJ1-5, with D unresolved. This CDR3 region has 17 residues. With 1 base removed from V and 4 bases from J, the gap between germline ends came to 17 bases. Germline CDR1 reads LNHNV; CDR2 reads YYDKDF (reference sequence).

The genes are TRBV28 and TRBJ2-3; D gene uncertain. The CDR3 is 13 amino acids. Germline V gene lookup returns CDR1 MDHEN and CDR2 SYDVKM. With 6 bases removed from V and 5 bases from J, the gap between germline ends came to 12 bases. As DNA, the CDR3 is TGTGCCAGCAGGGCCCCTGGTGAAGATACGCAGTATTTT. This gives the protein CASRAPGEDTQYF.

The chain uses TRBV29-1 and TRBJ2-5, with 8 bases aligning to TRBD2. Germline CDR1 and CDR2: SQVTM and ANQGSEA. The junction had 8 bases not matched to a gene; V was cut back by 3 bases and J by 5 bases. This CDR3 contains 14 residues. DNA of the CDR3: TGCAGCGTTGAGGTTAGCGGGGTCGGGGAGACCCAGTACTTC. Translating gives CSVEVSGVGETQYF.

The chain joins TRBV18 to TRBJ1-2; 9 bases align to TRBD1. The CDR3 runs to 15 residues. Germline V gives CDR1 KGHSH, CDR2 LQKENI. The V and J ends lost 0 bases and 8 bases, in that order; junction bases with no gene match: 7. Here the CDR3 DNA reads TGTGCCAGCTCACCACCTTCCCGGACAGGGGTCGGCTACACCTTC. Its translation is CASSPPSRTGVGYTF.

The CDR3 bases are TGTGCCAGCTCACCCCTCGATGAGCAGTTCTTC. Translated, it gives CASSPLDEQFF. The chain couples TRBV18 to TRBJ2-1; D gene uncertain. In germline, CDR1 is KGHSH, CDR2 LQKENI. This CDR3 is built from 11 residues. Trimming removed 3 bases from V and 8 bases from J, with 5 bases in between.

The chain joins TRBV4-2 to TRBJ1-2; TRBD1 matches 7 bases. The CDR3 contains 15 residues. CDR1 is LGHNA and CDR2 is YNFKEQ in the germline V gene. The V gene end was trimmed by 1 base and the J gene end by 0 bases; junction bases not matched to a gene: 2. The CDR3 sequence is CASSQGDRTNYGYTF. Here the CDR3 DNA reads TGTGCCAGCAGCCAAGGGGACAGAACTAACTATGGCTACACCTTC.

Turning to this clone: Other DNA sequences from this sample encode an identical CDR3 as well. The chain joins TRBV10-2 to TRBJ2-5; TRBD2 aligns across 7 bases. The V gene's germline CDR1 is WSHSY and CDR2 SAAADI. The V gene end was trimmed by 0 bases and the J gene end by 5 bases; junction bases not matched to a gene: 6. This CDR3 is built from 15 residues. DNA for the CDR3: TGCGCCAGCAGTGAGTCGAGACTAGCCGGGGAGACCCAGTACTTC. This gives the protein CASSESRLAGETQYF.

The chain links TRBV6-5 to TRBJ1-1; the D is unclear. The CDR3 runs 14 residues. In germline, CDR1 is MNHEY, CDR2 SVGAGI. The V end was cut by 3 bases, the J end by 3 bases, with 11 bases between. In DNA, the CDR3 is TGTGCCAGCAGTTATAGGAAGGGAGACACTGAAGCTTTCTTT. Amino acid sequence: CASSYRKGDTEAFF.

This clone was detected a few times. CDR3 DNA: TGTGCCAGCTCACCACCTTCAGGGGTAGCCTACAATGAGCAGTTCTTC. Translating gives CASSPPSGVAYNEQFF. This sequence joins TRBV18 and TRBJ2-1; D possibly corresponds to TRBD1 (6 bases). Germline CDR1 KGHSH, CDR2 LQKENI. V lost 0 bases, J lost 2 bases, and 11 bases lay in between. The length of the CDR3 is 16 residues.

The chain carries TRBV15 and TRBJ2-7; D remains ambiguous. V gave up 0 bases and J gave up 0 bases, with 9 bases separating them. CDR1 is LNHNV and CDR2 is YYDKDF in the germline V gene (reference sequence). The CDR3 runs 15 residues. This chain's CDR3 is CATSRDLTSSYEQYF. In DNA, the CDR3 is TGTGCCACCAGCAGAGATTTGACAAGCTCCTACGAGCAGTACTTC.

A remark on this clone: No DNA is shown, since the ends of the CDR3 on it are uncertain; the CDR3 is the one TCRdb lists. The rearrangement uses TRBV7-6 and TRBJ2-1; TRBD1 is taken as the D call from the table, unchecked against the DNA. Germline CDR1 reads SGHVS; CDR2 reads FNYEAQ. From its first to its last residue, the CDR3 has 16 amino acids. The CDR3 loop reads CASSLSGQGIYNEQFF.

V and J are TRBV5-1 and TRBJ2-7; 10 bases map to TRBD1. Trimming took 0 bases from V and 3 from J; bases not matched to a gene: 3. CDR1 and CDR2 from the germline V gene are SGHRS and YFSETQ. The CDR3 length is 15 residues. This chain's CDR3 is CASSLGGTGVYEQYF. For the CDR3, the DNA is TGCGCCAGCAGCTTGGGAGGGACAGGGGTCTACGAGCAGTACTTC.

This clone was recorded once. CDR3 coding DNA: TGTGCCAGCGCCCGGAGGCTAGGGCATGAGCAGTTCTTC. Translation: CASARRLGHEQFF. V usage is TRBV2 and J usage is TRBJ2-1, with a weak D call TRBD2 (5 bases). Trimming took 8 bases from V and 8 from J, leaving 16 bases between them. Germline loops: CDR1 SNHLY, CDR2 FYNNEI. The CDR3 runs 13 residues.

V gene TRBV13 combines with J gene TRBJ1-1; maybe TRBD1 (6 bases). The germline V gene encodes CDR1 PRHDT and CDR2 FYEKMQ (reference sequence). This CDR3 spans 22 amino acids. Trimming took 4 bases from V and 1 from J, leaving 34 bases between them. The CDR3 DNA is TGTGCCAGCAGCTACCAACAGGGATACTTTTCGGACGCTAACGTTAGGAACACTGAAGCTTTCTTT. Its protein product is CASSYQQGYFSDANVRNTEAFF.

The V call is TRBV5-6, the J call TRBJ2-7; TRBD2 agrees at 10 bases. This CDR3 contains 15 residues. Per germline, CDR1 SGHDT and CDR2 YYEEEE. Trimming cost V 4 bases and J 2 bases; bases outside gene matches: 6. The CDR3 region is CASSPWTSGTYEQYF. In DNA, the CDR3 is TGTGCCAGCAGCCCCTGGACTAGCGGCACCTACGAGCAGTACTTC.

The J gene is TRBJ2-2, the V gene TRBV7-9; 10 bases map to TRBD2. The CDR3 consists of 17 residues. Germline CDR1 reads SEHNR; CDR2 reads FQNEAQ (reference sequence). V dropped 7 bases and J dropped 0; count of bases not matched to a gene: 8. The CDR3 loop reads CASISQAGGPNTGELFF. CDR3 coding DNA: TGTGCCAGCATCAGTCAAGCGGGGGGGCCGAACACCGGGGAGCTGTTTTTT.

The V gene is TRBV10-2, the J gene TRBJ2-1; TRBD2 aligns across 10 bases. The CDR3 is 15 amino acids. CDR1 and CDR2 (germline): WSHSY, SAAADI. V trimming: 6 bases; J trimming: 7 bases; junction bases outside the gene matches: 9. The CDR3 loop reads CASSLSSGGVNEQFF. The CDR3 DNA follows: TGCGCCAGCAGCTTGTCTAGCGGGGGCGTAAATGAGCAGTTCTTC.

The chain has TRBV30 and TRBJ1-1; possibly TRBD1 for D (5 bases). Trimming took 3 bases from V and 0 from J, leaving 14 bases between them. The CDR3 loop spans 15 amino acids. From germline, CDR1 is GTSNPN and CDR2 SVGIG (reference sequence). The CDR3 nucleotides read TGTGCCTGGAGCCCTTCCTTCAGGGTGAACACTGAAGCTTTCTTT. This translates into CAWSPSFRVNTEAFF.